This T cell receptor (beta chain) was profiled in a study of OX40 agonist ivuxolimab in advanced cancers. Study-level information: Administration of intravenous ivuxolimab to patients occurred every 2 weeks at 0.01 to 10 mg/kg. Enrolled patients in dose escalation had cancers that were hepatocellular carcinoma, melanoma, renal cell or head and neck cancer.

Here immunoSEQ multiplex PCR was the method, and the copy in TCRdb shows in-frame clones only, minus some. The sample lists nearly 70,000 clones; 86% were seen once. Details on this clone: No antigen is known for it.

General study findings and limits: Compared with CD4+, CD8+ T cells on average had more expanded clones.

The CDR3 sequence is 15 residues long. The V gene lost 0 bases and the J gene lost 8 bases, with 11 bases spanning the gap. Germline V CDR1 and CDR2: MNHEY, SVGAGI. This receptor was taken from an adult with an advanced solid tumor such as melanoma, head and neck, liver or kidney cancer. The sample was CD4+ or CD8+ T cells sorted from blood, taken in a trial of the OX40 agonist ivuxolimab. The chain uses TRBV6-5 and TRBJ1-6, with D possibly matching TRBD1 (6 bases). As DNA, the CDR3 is TGTGCCAGCAGTTACTCAGGGGGGGCAGATTCACCCCTCCACTTT. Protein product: CASSYSGGADSPLHF.